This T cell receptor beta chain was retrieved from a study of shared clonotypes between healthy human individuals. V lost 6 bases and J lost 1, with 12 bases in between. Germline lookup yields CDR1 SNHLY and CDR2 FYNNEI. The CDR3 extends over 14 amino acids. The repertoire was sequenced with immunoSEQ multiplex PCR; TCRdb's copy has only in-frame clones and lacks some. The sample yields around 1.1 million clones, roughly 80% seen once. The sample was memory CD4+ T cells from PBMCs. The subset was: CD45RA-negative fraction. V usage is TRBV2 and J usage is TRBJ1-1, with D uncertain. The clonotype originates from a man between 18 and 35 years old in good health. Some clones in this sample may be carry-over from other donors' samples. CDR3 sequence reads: CASRSEASNTEAFF. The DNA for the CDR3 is TGTGCCAGCAGAAGTGAAGCCTCGAACACTGAAGCTTTCTTT.